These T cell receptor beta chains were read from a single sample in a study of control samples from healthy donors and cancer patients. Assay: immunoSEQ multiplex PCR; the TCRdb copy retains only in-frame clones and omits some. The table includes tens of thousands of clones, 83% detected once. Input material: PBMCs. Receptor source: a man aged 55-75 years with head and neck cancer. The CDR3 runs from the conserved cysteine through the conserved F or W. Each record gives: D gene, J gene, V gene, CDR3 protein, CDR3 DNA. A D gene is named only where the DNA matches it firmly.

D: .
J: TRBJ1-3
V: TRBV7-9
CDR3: CASSHGLVLDRGNTIYF
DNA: TGTGCCAGCAGTCATGGTCTTGTCTTAGATCGAGGAAACACCATATATTTT

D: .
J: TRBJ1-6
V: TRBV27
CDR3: CASSPLEGVSSPLHF
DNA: TGTGCCAGCAGTCCTCTTGAGGGGGTCTCTTCACCCCTCCACTTT

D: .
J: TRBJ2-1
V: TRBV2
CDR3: CASSDGGPQFF
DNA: TGTGCCAGCAGTGATGGGGGGCCTCAGTTCTTC

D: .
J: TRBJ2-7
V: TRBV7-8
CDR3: CASSDAGNTYEQYF
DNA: TGTGCCAGCAGCGATGCAGGGAATACCTACGAGCAGTACTTC

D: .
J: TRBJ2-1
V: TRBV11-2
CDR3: CASSSVTGGEQFF
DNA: TGTGCCAGCAGCTCCGTTACGGGCGGTGAGCAGTTCTTC

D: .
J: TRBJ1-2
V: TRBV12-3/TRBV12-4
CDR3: CASSFAGVQGYTF
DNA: TGTGCCAGCAGTTTCGCGGGGGTACAGGGCTACACCTTC

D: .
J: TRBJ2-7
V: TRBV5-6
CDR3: CASSGLGRELHEQYF
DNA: TGTGCCAGCAGCGGGCTCGGCAGGGAGCTCCACGAGCAGTACTTC

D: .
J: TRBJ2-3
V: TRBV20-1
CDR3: CSASPGYSSTDTQYF
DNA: TGCAGTGCTAGTCCAGGGTACTCTAGCACAGATACGCAGTATTTT

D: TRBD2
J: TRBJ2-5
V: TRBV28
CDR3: CASSLMTSGYQETQYF
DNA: TGTGCCAGCAGTTTAATGACTAGCGGGTACCAAGAGACCCAGTACTTC

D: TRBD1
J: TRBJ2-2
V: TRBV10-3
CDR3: CAISTGDGTGELFF
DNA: TGTGCCATCAGTACAGGGGATGGAACCGGGGAGCTGTTTTTT

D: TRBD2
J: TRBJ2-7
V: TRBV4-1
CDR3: CASTPQAGVYEQYF
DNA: TGCGCCAGCACCCCACAAGCGGGAGTCTACGAGCAGTACTTC

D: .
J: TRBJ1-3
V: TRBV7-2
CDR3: CASSLGGAAVGNTIYF
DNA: TGTGCCAGCAGCTTAGGAGGGGCCGCGGTAGGAAACACCATATATTTT

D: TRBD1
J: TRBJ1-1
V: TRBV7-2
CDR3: CASSWGTGSEAFF
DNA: TGTGCCAGCAGTTGGGGGACAGGCAGTGAAGCTTTCTTT

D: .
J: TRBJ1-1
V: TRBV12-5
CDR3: CASGFQTDSHGDTEAFF
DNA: TGTGCTAGTGGCTTCCAGACAGACTCCCATGGGGACACTGAAGCTTTCTTT

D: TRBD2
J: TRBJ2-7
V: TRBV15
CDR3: CATSRELAGEAYEQYF
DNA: TGTGCCACCAGCAGAGAACTAGCGGGAGAGGCCTACGAGCAGTACTTC

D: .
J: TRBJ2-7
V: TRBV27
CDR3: CASRFGGVYEQYF
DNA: TGTGCCAGCAGGTTTGGGGGAGTCTACGAGCAGTACTTC

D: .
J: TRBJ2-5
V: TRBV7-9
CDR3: CASSLGRQVQETQYF
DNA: TGTGCCAGCAGCTTAGGTAGACAGGTTCAGGAGACCCAGTACTTC